This passage covers 28 T cell receptor beta chains from one sample sequenced in a study of blood T cell repertoires in COVID-19. The repertoire was sequenced with immunoSEQ multiplex PCR; TCRdb's copy has only in-frame clones and lacks some. The table has tens of thousands of clones, 70% to 90% seen once; the top ten hold roughly 1%. Sequencing was performed on peripheral blood. The receptors originated from a man between 65 and 85 years old with acute or convalescent COVID-19.

The chain joins TRBV7-9 to TRBJ1-5, with unresolved D. Looked up from germline, CDR1 is SEHNR and CDR2 is FQNEAQ (reference sequence). This CDR3 is built from 12 residues. Trimming removed 5 bases from V and 9 bases from J, with 11 bases in between. This CDR3 is CASSPVSGPQHF. The CDR3 region has the DNA TGTGCCAGCAGCCCCGTGTCCGGGCCCCAGCATTTT.

This clone was counted a few times. V gene TRBV5-6 combines with J gene TRBJ2-5; TRBD1 aligns across 8 bases. Germline V lookup: CDR1 SGHDT, CDR2 YYEEEE. The V and J ends lost 1 base and 1 base, in that order; junction bases with no gene match: 3. The CDR3 contains 15 residues. The CDR3 region is CASSLWTGSQETQYF. DNA for the CDR3: TGTGCCAGCAGCTTGTGGACAGGGTCCCAAGAGACCCAGTACTTC.

This clone was observed a handful of times. The rearrangement uses TRBV11-3 and TRBJ2-7, with D possibly matching TRBD2 (5 bases). The germline CDR1 and CDR2 sequences are SGHNT and YENEEA. The CDR3 is made up of 13 amino acids. Trimming cost V 5 bases and J 1 base, with 9 bases left between them. CDR3 in amino acids: CASSRTSSYEQYF. CDR3 DNA sequence: TGTGCCAGCAGCCGCACTAGTTCCTACGAGCAGTACTTC. Full variable domain (remainder filled in from reference TRBV11-3 and TRBJ2-7): EAGVVQSPRYKIIEKKQPVAFWCNPISGHNTLYWYLQNLGQGPELLIRYENEEAVDDSQLPKDRFSAERLKGVDSTLKIQPAELGDSAVYLCASSRTSSYEQYFGPGTRLTVT.

This chain uses TRBV29-1 with TRBJ1-2; the match to TRBD1 covers 9 bases. The CDR3 has 15 amino acids. Germline assignment: CDR1 SQVTM and CDR2 ANQGSEA. The V gene end was trimmed by 6 bases and the J gene end by 6 bases; junction bases not matched to a gene: 14. Here the CDR3 DNA reads TGCAGCGTCCCGGGACAGGGTAGCCTCCCAAATGGCTACACCTTC. Translated, it gives CSVPGQGSLPNGYTF.

In this sample, this clone turned up a few times. The V gene is TRBV19, the J gene TRBJ2-1, with TRBD2 matching over 10 bases. CDR3 size: 15 residues. Germline V CDR1 and CDR2: LNHDA, SQIVND (reference sequence). V lost 4 bases, J lost 5 bases, and 5 bases stayed unmatched. The CDR3 reads CASSTYSGRNNEQFF. CDR3 DNA sequence: TGTGCCAGTAGTACCTATAGCGGGAGGAACAATGAGCAGTTCTTC. Looking up the rest from reference TRBV19 and TRBJ2-1 gives the full variable domain: DGGITQSPKYLFRKEGQNVTLSCEQNLNHDAMYWYRQDPGQGLRLIYYSQIVNDFQKGDIAEGYSVSREKKESFPLTVTSAQKNPTAFYLCASSTYSGRNNEQFFGPGTRLTVL.

This clone was observed a few times. The chain combines TRBV5-5 with TRBJ1-6; D perhaps matches TRBD1 (6 bases). The CDR3 totals 15 residues. The germline V and J ends were trimmed by 3 bases and 8 bases, with 15 bases remaining between them. CDR1 and CDR2 (germline): SGHKS, YYEKEE (reference sequence). CDR3 DNA sequence: TGTGCCAGCAGCTCACAGGGTGGGAGTCATTCACCCCTCCACTTT. It encodes CASSSQGGSHSPLHF.

The chain recombines TRBV15 with TRBJ2-7, with a tentative D call TRBD1 (6 bases). CDR1 is LNHNV and CDR2 is YYDKDF in the germline V gene (reference sequence). With 1 base removed from V and 3 bases from J, the gap between germline ends came to 13 bases. CDR3 size: 15 residues. CDR3 amino acids: CATSRGRTEIYEQYF. The CDR3 DNA is TGTGCCACCAGCAGAGGTCGGACAGAGATCTACGAGCAGTACTTC.

This clone was recorded once. The chain has TRBV27 and TRBJ2-1; TRBD2 agrees at 9 bases. This CDR3 spans 15 amino acids. V shed 2 bases, J shed 6 bases, and the junction held 5 bases outside the gene matches. The germline CDR1 and CDR2 sequences are MNHEY and SMNVEV (reference sequence). CDR3 amino acids: CASSLAGTSFNEQFF. The CDR3 coding sequence is TGTGCCAGCAGTTTAGCCGGGACTAGCTTCAATGAGCAGTTCTTC.

The chain joins TRBV13 to TRBJ2-7; possible D gene TRBD2, 5 bases. Trimming cost V 3 bases and J 0 bases, with 15 bases left between them. This CDR3 spans 16 amino acids. Per germline, CDR1 PRHDT and CDR2 FYEKMQ (reference sequence). The CDR3 sequence: CASSFPQNSGSYEQYF. The CDR3 region has the DNA TGTGCCAGCAGCTTTCCCCAGAACAGCGGCTCCTACGAGCAGTACTTC.

The rearrangement links TRBV19 to TRBJ2-7; 9 bases are a match to TRBD1. The germline gives CDR1 LNHDA, CDR2 SQIVND (reference sequence). V dropped 5 bases and J dropped 6; count of bases not matched to a gene: 11. The CDR3 contains 15 residues. The CDR3 bases are TGTGCCAGTAGTTTCCGGACAGGGGTAGGGTCCGAGCAGTACTTC. Its translation is CASSFRTGVGSEQYF. Filled out from reference TRBV19 and TRBJ2-7, the complete variable domain reads DGGITQSPKYLFRKEGQNVTLSCEQNLNHDAMYWYRQDPGQGLRLIYYSQIVNDFQKGDIAEGYSVSREKKESFPLTVTSAQKNPTAFYLCASSFRTGVGSEQYFGPGTRLTVT.

The genes are TRBV27 and TRBJ2-6; D may be TRBD2 (6 bases). Germline values: CDR1 MNHEY, CDR2 SMNVEV (reference sequence). V was pared by 6 bases and J by 9 bases, with 24 bases between. This CDR3 spans 17 amino acids. The CDR3 is CASSPRPGPPEGNVLTF. CDR3 DNA: TGTGCCAGCAGCCCCCGTCCCGGGCCCCCGGAGGGCAACGTCCTGACTTTC.

The chain recombines TRBV3-1 (or the pseudogene TRBV3-2) with TRBJ1-2; D is uncertain. CDR1 and CDR2 from the germline V gene are LGHDT and YNNKEL (reference sequence). This CDR3 is built from 13 residues. Trimming pared 1 base from V and 7 bases from J, leaving 10 bases between. The CDR3 loop is CASSQGSVSGYTF. The CDR3 coding sequence is TGTGCCAGCAGCCAAGGTTCTGTTTCTGGCTACACCTTC.

The chain recombines TRBV28 with TRBJ1-5; the D is unclear. The CDR3 totals 16 residues. Deletions cut 6 bases from V and 3 bases from J, with 18 bases between. The germline V gene has CDR1 MDHEN and CDR2 SYDVKM. This CDR3 is CASRDPTGRSNQPQHF. CDR3 coding DNA: TGTGCCAGCAGAGACCCGACCGGGAGATCCAATCAGCCCCAGCATTTT.

The chain couples TRBV19 to TRBJ2-3; D not certain. Trimming left V 4 bases short and J 5 bases short, with 16 bases between. This CDR3 region has 15 residues. Per germline, CDR1 LNHDA and CDR2 SQIVND (reference sequence). The CDR3 DNA sequence: TGTGCCAGTAGTAAAGGTAGTGTCCCGGGAGATACGCAGTATTTT. This encodes CASSKGSVPGDTQYF.

This clone was seen a handful of times. V usage is TRBV2 and J usage is TRBJ1-5; 7 bases line up with TRBD1. From germline, CDR1 is SNHLY and CDR2 FYNNEI. The CDR3 has 15 residues. Germline trimming cut 6 bases from V and 3 bases from J; bases unmatched to any gene: 8. CDR3 sequence reads: CASSLNRGDNQPQHF. As DNA, the CDR3 is TGTGCCAGCAGCCTCAACAGGGGAGACAATCAGCCCCAGCATTTT.

The chain couples TRBV27 to TRBJ1-6; D gene ambiguous. CDR3 length: 12 residues. V was cut by 8 bases and J by 10 bases, with 12 bases left in between. The germline V gene has CDR1 MNHEY and CDR2 SMNVEV (reference sequence). CDR3 region: CASAISRSPLHF. The CDR3 region has the DNA TGTGCCAGCGCAATAAGTCGGTCACCCCTCCACTTT.

J is TRBJ1-1 and V is TRBV25-1; 9 bases agree with TRBD1. The V segment lost 0 bases and the J segment 5 bases; nucleotides outside the gene matches: 4. CDR1 is MGHDK and CDR2 is SYGVNS in the germline V gene. This CDR3 has 15 residues. The CDR3 region is CASSEYRGQGTEAFF. CDR3 nucleotide sequence: TGTGCCAGCAGTGAATATCGCGGACAGGGGACTGAAGCTTTCTTT.

The rearrangement joins TRBV2 to TRBJ1-5; D not resolved. The germline CDR1 and CDR2 sequences are SNHLY and FYNNEI. CDR3 length: 15 amino acids. With 8 bases removed from V and 6 bases from J, the gap between germline ends came to 20 bases. The CDR3 region is CASGRGQDLAQPQHF. The CDR3 DNA reads as TGTGCCAGCGGTCGTGGTCAGGATCTCGCTCAGCCCCAGCATTTT.

The chain joins TRBV3-1 (or the pseudogene TRBV3-2) to TRBJ2-7, with D possibly TRBD2 on 5 matching bases. Trimming took off 2 bases at V and 7 bases at J, with 6 bases between the two ends. Germline CDR1 LGHDT, CDR2 YNNKEL (reference sequence). This CDR3 contains 11 residues. The CDR3: CASSQTGEQYF. CDR3 sequence (DNA): TGTGCCAGCAGCCAAACGGGGGAGCAGTACTTC.

This sequence joins TRBV5-1 and TRBJ1-3, with 10 bases that match TRBD1. Germline V lookup: CDR1 SGHRS, CDR2 YFSETQ. This CDR3 is built from 17 residues. V gave up 0 bases and J gave up 2 bases; unmatched junction bases: 5. CDR3 sequence: CASSLGAGTGAGNTIYF. CDR3 bases: TGCGCCAGCAGCTTGGGGGCCGGGACAGGGGCTGGAAACACCATATATTTT.

The genes are TRBV9 and TRBJ2-2; 10 nucleotides match TRBD2. The CDR3 covers 17 residues. Germline V lookup: CDR1 SGDLS, CDR2 YYNGEE. The junction had 10 bases not matched to a gene; V was cut back by 4 bases and J by 4 bases. CDR3 loop: CASSSDSGRAATGELFF. The CDR3 DNA reads TGTGCCAGCAGCTCAGACAGCGGGAGGGCCGCCACCGGGGAGCTGTTTTTT.

The table lists this clone with a few counts. V is TRBV7-2 and J is TRBJ1-2, with a possible D match to TRBD1 (6 bases). V lost 5 bases and J lost 7, with 14 bases in between. CDR1 is SGHTA and CDR2 is FQGNSA in the germline V gene. The CDR3 spans 13 residues. The CDR3 here is CASSPQGGSGYTF. The CDR3 coding sequence is TGTGCCAGCAGCCCACAGGGCGGTAGTGGCTACACCTTC.

This sequence joins TRBV9 and TRBJ1-6, with no clear D. Germline loops: CDR1 SGDLS, CDR2 YYNGEE. V gave up 0 bases and J gave up 7 bases, with 8 bases separating them. The CDR3 totals 14 residues. The CDR3 DNA reads TGTGCCAGCAGCGTAGAAGTACGGAATTCACCCCTCCACTTT. Amino acid sequence: CASSVEVRNSPLHF.

This clone was counted once. The V call is TRBV7-9, the J call TRBJ1-2; 10 nucleotides align to TRBD1. CDR1 and CDR2 from the germline V gene are SEHNR and FQNEAQ (reference sequence). The ends lost 5 bases at V and 8 bases at J; junction bases unmatched: 8. The CDR3 contains 14 residues. In DNA form, the CDR3 reads TGTGCCAGCAGCGCAAGACAGGGGGCGCGGGGCTACACCTTC. Translation: CASSARQGARGYTF.

The chain carries TRBV6-5 and TRBJ2-1; 9 nucleotides agree with TRBD2. The V gene's germline CDR1 is MNHEY and CDR2 SVGAGI. V was clipped by 5 bases and J by 7 bases; unmatched bases: 0. CDR3 length: 12 amino acids. The CDR3 nucleotides read TGTGCCAGCAGTCTAGCGGGGAATGAGCAGTTCTTC. Translated: CASSLAGNEQFF.

In the case of this clone: An end of the junction does not agree with germline; a read error may underlie this. Here the CDR3 DNA reads TGTGCCAGCAGTAGGGGGGGCTCCTACGAGCAGTACTTC. Encoded protein: CASSRGGSYEQYF. This chain joins TRBV10-3 and TRBJ2-7; maybe TRBD2 (7 bases). CDR1 and CDR2 from the germline V gene are ENHRY and SYGVKD. This CDR3 spans 13 amino acids.

The gene calls are TRBV28 and TRBJ1-1; 8 bases fit TRBD1. The CDR3 contains 13 residues. Germline V gene data show CDR1 as MDHEN and CDR2 as SYDVKM. The ends lost 4 bases at V and 10 bases at J; junction bases unmatched: 8. The CDR3 DNA follows: TGTGCCAGCAGTTCCCCGGACAGGGAGAGAGCTTTCTTT. Its translation: CASSSPDRERAFF.

The chain has TRBV3-1 (or the pseudogene TRBV3-2) and TRBJ1-2, with D tentatively TRBD1 (5 bases). The length of the CDR3 is 15 residues. Germline V lookup: CDR1 LGHDT, CDR2 YNNKEL (reference sequence). V was clipped by 0 bases and J by 13 bases, with 21 bases between them. The CDR3 DNA reads TGTGCCAGCAGCCAAGATCTTTTCACGAGCAGGGTGGGCACCTTC. Protein product: CASSQDLFTSRVGTF.